This T cell receptor (beta chain) was identified in a study of T cell responses to AZD1222 COVID-19 vaccine. TCRdb keeps only in-frame clones here, not all; method: immunoSEQ multiplex PCR. The table records about 130,000 clones, about 91% of them present only once. The study's findings and limits: CD4 TCRs linked to vaccination spanned spike, dominating at 160-218 and 743-854. Clonal diversity may have been underestimated in mostly white British donors.

Points on this clone: The antigen is unknown. Within the sample, other DNA sequences also encode this same CDR3.

There are 12 residues in the CDR3. Trimming cost V 1 base and J 4 bases, with 5 bases left between them. Germline V gene sequence: CDR1 LGHDT, CDR2 YNNKEL (reference sequence). The origin of this receptor is an adult in good health. The J gene is TRBJ2-7, the V gene TRBV3-1 (or the pseudogene TRBV3-2); D gene unclear. Source: peripheral blood, taken on day 0 of AZD1222 vaccination. The CDR3 sequence: CASSQGSYEQYF. The DNA of the CDR3 is TGTGCCAGCAGCCAAGGCTCTTACGAGCAGTACTTC.